This paragraph reports one T cell receptor beta chain. Its antigen remains unknown. The time point here: newly diagnosed GD, antithyroid drugs for less than 3 months. Making the TCR library involved RNA that had been extracted from PBMCs. All patients originated from an endocrinology department located in Xi'an, China. This entry belongs to a study of regulatory T cells in long-lasting Graves disease. Study-wide results and limits: Reduced TCR diversity was observed in persistent Graves' patients versus newly diagnosed patients.

This CDR3 is built from 15 residues. Germline CDR1 SEHNR, CDR2 FQNEAQ (reference sequence). V shed 5 bases and J shed 2 bases, with 13 bases lying between them. CDR3-region Arm-PCR and iRepertoire HTBI primers produced the TCR beta libraries. Original data processing: The identification of approximately 62 TRBV and approximately 13 TRBJ segments was made across samples. TCRdb ran MiXCR on the multiplex PCR reads and lists one entry per CDR3 protein. For this entry, the V and J calls and clone size follow TCRdb and not the study's own pipeline. The data contain over 400,000 distinct CDR3 sequences, approximately 15% of them singletons. The same specimen was also included in a second study, on T cells in Graves' hyperthyroidism and ophthalmopathy. Per that study: Expanded thyroid clonotypes (above 0.001) were mostly also found in blood.

J is TRBJ2-1 and V is TRBV7-9; tentatively, D is TRBD2 (5 bases). The receptor's source is a woman aged 50 to 60 with Graves disease. The source material was peripheral blood mononuclear cells (PBMCs), sampled at new diagnosis, from a patient treated with antithyroid drugs. CDR3 bases: TGTGCCAGCAGCGGAGAACGGGGTACCTACAATGAGCAGTTCTTC. Translation gives CASSGERGTYNEQFF.